Below, 7 T cell receptor beta chains from the same sample are listed, as sequenced in a study of T cells after yellow fever vaccination. TCRdb reanalysed the 5' RACE reads using MiXCR and keeps one entry per CDR3 protein. The table has about 300,000 distinct CDR3 sequences, 7.5% to 9% seen once. The sample in question was CD4+ T cells sorted from PBMCs, obtained 5 days after the yellow fever booster vaccination. The receptors shown here come from a man aged 18 to 29 who received the YFV17D yellow fever vaccine.

This clonotype has a handful of counts. The CDR3 sequence is CASSHGQSETQYF. The DNA of the CDR3 is TGTGCCAGCAGCCACGGACAGTCAGAGACCCAGTACTTC. The chain combines TRBV7-3 with TRBJ2-5; weak D call: TRBD1 (6 bases). Germline-derived CDR1 and CDR2 are SGHTA and FQGTGA. V gave up 5 bases and J gave up 4 bases, with 11 bases separating them. The CDR3 sequence is 13 residues long.

This clonotype has at least ten counts. The chain couples TRBV7-9 to TRBJ2-2, with 9 nucleotides matching TRBD1. With V trimmed by 4 bases and J by 7 bases, 7 bases remained unmatched. The CDR3 spans 15 residues. Germline V CDR1 and CDR2: SEHNR, FQNEAQ (reference sequence). The CDR3 nucleotides read TGTGCCAGCAGCTCACAGGGGGCGCGGAACGGGGAGCTGTTTTTT. Its protein is CASSSQGARNGELFF.

A few counts support this clonotype. The V and J genes are TRBV24-1 and TRBJ2-3; TRBD2 matches 7 bases. CDR3 size: 19 residues. Germline V gives CDR1 KGHDR, CDR2 SFDVKD. The V gene end was trimmed by 0 bases and the J gene end by 2 bases; junction bases not matched to a gene: 13. For the CDR3, the DNA is TGTGCCACCAGTGATTTGCATAGCCCCACTAGCGATTACACAGATACGCAGTATTTT. Residues: CATSDLHSPTSDYTDTQYF.

This clonotype came up a few times. This rearrangement joins TRBV10-3 to TRBJ2-1, with D tentatively TRBD2 (6 bases). The CDR3 has 13 amino acids. V was clipped by 4 bases and J by 9 bases, with 13 bases between them. In germline, CDR1 is ENHRY, CDR2 SYGVKD. The CDR3 region has the DNA TGTGCCATCAGTGCGGTCGTCGGGGGTGAGCAGTTCTTC. This translates into CAISAVVGGEQFF.

This sequence joins TRBV7-8 and TRBJ2-3; 11 bases align to TRBD2. The length of the CDR3 is 15 residues. Germline V CDR1 and CDR2: SGHVS, FQNEAQ. The junction had 10 bases not matched to a gene; V was cut back by 8 bases and J by 6 bases. This CDR3 is CASGLSGGASDTQYF. The CDR3 coding sequence is TGTGCCAGCGGACTTAGCGGGGGGGCCTCCGATACGCAGTATTTT.

This clonotype has just a few counts. This chain uses TRBV20-1 with TRBJ1-5; D is ambiguous. Between the trimmed V and J ends, which lost 1 base and 3 bases, there was a span of 10 bases. The CDR3 spans 14 residues. Germline loops: CDR1 DFQATT, CDR2 SNEGSKA (reference sequence). The CDR3 protein is CSARAVEPNQPQHF. The CDR3 DNA is TGCAGTGCTAGAGCGGTGGAACCCAATCAGCCCCAGCATTTT.

This sequence joins TRBV6-2 or TRBV6-3 and TRBJ2-5; TRBD2 agrees at 13 bases. Trimming at V came to 6 bases and at J to 2 bases, leaving 9 bases not matched to a gene. Germline V gene sequence: CDR1 MNHEY, CDR2 SVGEGT. CDR3 length: 17 amino acids. CDR3 nucleotide sequence: TGTGCCAGCAGCCGACCACCGGGACTAGCGGGGCAAGAGACCCAGTACTTC. This gives the protein CASSRPPGLAGQETQYF.